These T cell receptor beta chains were read from a single sample in a study of response to subunit inactivated influenza vaccine. A single record per CDR3 protein comes from TCRdb applying MiXCR to the RT-PCR reads. The data contain more than 700,000 distinct CDR3 sequences, about 20% of them singletons. The sample in question was PBMCs from blood, obtained around 5 days after vaccination. These receptors were collected from a middle-aged man who received an inactivated influenza vaccine. Each CDR3 is given with its conserved first and last residue. D genes are given only for firm matches. Size values are once, few and many counts, or a class for expanded clones, and some rows have none.

V	J	size	D	DNA	CDR3
TRBV20-1	TRBJ2-7	NA	NA	TGCAGTGCCGTTCCTCGGAGTCCCTACGAGCAGTACTTC	CSAVPRSPYEQYF
TRBV5-4	TRBJ2-2	NA	NA	TGTGCCAGCAGCCACGGGGCGGCCGGGTCCGGGGAGCTGTTTTTT	CASSHGAAGSGELFF
TRBV4-3	TRBJ2-2	NA	NA	TGCGCCAGCAGCCACCCCCAGGGGCTGAACACCGGGGAGCTGTTTTTT	CASSHPQGLNTGELFF
TRBV6-5	TRBJ2-1	many	TRBD2	TGTGCCAGCAGTTACGCCGGGGGGGACAATGAGCAGTTCTTC	CASSYAGGDNEQFF
TRBV3-1	TRBJ2-7	NA	TRBD2	TGTGCCAGCAGCGAAGAACTAGCGGGGGGCCGCTACGAGCAGTACTTC	CASSEELAGGRYEQYF
TRBV2	TRBJ2-3	NA	TRBD2	TGTGCCAGTGCTAGCGGAGCCTACAGCACAGATACGCAGTATTTT	CASASGAYSTDTQYF
TRBV5-6	TRBJ2-3	few	NA	TGTGCCAGCAGCTTGGGGGCAACTCGGCGCACAGATACGCAGTATTTT	CASSLGATRRTDTQYF
TRBV9	TRBJ2-5	few	TRBD2	TGTGCCAGCAGCGTAGGAAGGACTAGCGGGGAAGAGACCCAGTACTTC	CASSVGRTSGEETQYF
TRBV20-1	TRBJ2-1	NA	TRBD2	TGCAGTGCGGCTCCTAGCGGGAGTCCCCTGAGAGAGCAGTTCTTC	CSAAPSGSPLREQFF
TRBV5-6	TRBJ2-1	NA	TRBD2	TGTGCCAGCAGCCCCATGAACCGGGACTACGACAATGAGCAGTTCTTC	CASSPMNRDYDNEQFF
TRBV4-3	TRBJ2-1	few	TRBD2	TGCGCCAGCAGCCAAGATCGGGGCGGGGCGGGAGTTTACGGCAATGAGCAGTTCTTC	CASSQDRGGAGVYGNEQFF
TRBV20-1	TRBJ1-5	many	NA	TGCAGTGCTAGGTCTAGCAATCAGCCCCAGCATTTT	CSARSSNQPQHF
TRBV5-1	TRBJ2-2	NA	NA	TGCGCCAGCAGCCTGAACGGGGGGGAGCTGTTTTTT	CASSLNGGELFF
TRBV12-3/TRBV12-4	TRBJ1-1	few	NA	TGTGCCAGCAGTTTTATCACAGCCGAAGCTTTCTTT	CASSFITAEAFF
TRBV6-2/TRBV6-3	TRBJ2-7	many	TRBD2	TGTGCCAGCAGCACCAGGACTAGCGGCTCCTACGAGCAGTACTTC	CASSTRTSGSYEQYF
TRBV27	TRBJ1-4	many	NA	TGTGCCAGCAGTTCCGATAATGAAAAACTGTTTTTT	CASSSDNEKLFF
TRBV4-3	TRBJ1-4	NA	NA	TGCGCCAGCAGCCAAGGTGGGCGCCGGGAAAAACTGTTTTTT	CASSQGGRREKLFF
TRBV20-1	TRBJ1-3	few	NA	TGCAGTGCTAAGCCCATCCAGGGTGCAGGAAACACCATATATTTT	CSAKPIQGAGNTIYF
TRBV7-9	TRBJ2-7	few	NA	TGTGCCAGCAGCTTGGAAACGGGAGTGGTTGAGCAGTACTTC	CASSLETGVVEQYF
TRBV5-1	TRBJ2-7	many	NA	TGCGCCAGCAGCTTGGCTGGGCAGCTAAGCTACGAGCAGTACTTC	CASSLAGQLSYEQYF
TRBV29-1	TRBJ1-2	NA	NA	TGCAGCGTTGACGCCCAGGGCCCCGCATATGGCTACACCTTC	CSVDAQGPAYGYTF
TRBV12-3/TRBV12-4	TRBJ2-7	NA	TRBD1	TGTGCCAGCAGTCTGAACCTGCCCTCGACAGGGAGCTACGAGCAGTACTTC	CASSLNLPSTGSYEQYF
TRBV24-1	TRBJ2-1	NA	TRBD1	TGTGCCACCAGTGATCGGACAGGGAGCGTCTACAATGAGCAGTTCTTC	CATSDRTGSVYNEQFF
TRBV3-1	TRBJ2-7	few	NA	TGTGCCAGCAGCCAATCCGGGACTTCGTACGAGCAGTACTTC	CASSQSGTSYEQYF
TRBV7-2	TRBJ2-7	many	NA	TGTGCCAGCAGCCCAGCGAGAAGCTCCTACGAGCAGTACTTC	CASSPARSSYEQYF
TRBV12-3/TRBV12-4	TRBJ2-7	NA	TRBD1	TGTGCCAGCAGTTTCCGGGACAGCTCCTACGAGCAGTACTTC	CASSFRDSSYEQYF
TRBV20-1	TRBJ2-2	many	NA	TGCAGTGCTAGGCCCTCATTCGGCACCGGGGAGCTGTTTTTT	CSARPSFGTGELFF
TRBV5-6	TRBJ2-1	many	NA	TGTGCCAGCAGCTTGCCCGGGTGGCGCTACAATGAGCAGTTCTTC	CASSLPGWRYNEQFF
TRBV6-2/TRBV6-3	TRBJ2-2	NA	NA	TGTGCCAGCAGTTTATCCAGACCCGAGGGCACCGGGGAGCTGTTTTTT	CASSLSRPEGTGELFF
TRBV5-6	TRBJ2-3	few	NA	TGTGCCAGCAGCTTCGGGGCTACTAGCACAGATACGCAGTATTTT	CASSFGATSTDTQYF
TRBV4-3	TRBJ2-1	few	TRBD2	TGCGCCAGCAGCCAAGGGGTAGCGGGAGGAAGTTACTACAATGAGCAGTTCTTC	CASSQGVAGGSYYNEQFF
TRBV20-1	TRBJ2-4	once	NA	TGCAGTGCTAGAGATCCTGAGAGGCATATTCAGTACTTC	CSARDPERHIQYF
TRBV5-1	TRBJ2-7	NA	NA	TGCGCCAGCAGCTTGGGTTACCCCTACGAGCAGTACTTC	CASSLGYPYEQYF
TRBV7-2	TRBJ2-7	NA	NA	TGTGCCAGCAGCCTCGCCCCCAAATACGAGCAGTACTTC	CASSLAPKYEQYF
TRBV15	TRBJ1-2	few	TRBD1	TGTGCCACCGGAAGGGACAGGGAGGGCGTCACCTTC	CATGRDREGVTF
TRBV20-1	TRBJ2-3	many	TRBD2	TGCAGTGCTAGTAATCTTGGGGGGGAAGCGGGAGATACGCAGTATTTT	CSASNLGGEAGDTQYF
TRBV13	TRBJ1-4	few	NA	TGTGCCAGCAGCGACGGACGAGGCGCAAAACTGTTTTTT	CASSDGRGAKLFF
TRBV7-2	TRBJ2-7	few	TRBD1	TGTGCCAGCAGCTTAGTAAGGACAGGGCCCTACGAGCAGTACTTC	CASSLVRTGPYEQYF
TRBV20-1	TRBJ2-3	NA	TRBD1	TGCAGTGCAACGACCGGGACAGTGTACACAGATACGCAGTATTTT	CSATTGTVYTDTQYF
TRBV7-9	TRBJ2-3	NA	NA	TGTGCCAGCAGCTCGGACACTAGTTTCGATACGCAGTATTTT	CASSSDTSFDTQYF
TRBV29-1	TRBJ1-2	many	NA	TGCAGCGTTGAGGGGCAGCCACGTAAGGGCTACACCTTC	CSVEGQPRKGYTF
TRBV5-1	TRBJ1-4	NA	TRBD1	TGCGCCAGCAGCTGGGAGACAGGGGAAAAAGGAAAACTGTTTTTT	CASSWETGEKGKLFF
TRBV12-3/TRBV12-4	TRBJ2-1	many	NA	TGTGCCAGCAGTTTAATGGCAAAGGATGAGCAGTTCTTC	CASSLMAKDEQFF
TRBV7-9	TRBJ2-1	once	NA	TGTGCCAGCAGCTTAAGGTGGGGGGGCGGGAATGAGCAGTTCTTC	CASSLRWGGGNEQFF
TRBV28	TRBJ2-1	NA	TRBD1	TGTGCCAGCAAAAACGCAGGGGGCTCCTACAATGAGCAGTTCTTC	CASKNAGGSYNEQFF
TRBV9	TRBJ2-5	NA	NA	TGTGCCAGCAGCGTAGCGGAATGGGGCGCCGACCAAGAGACCCAGTACTTC	CASSVAEWGADQETQYF
TRBV7-9	TRBJ2-2	many	TRBD2	TGTGCCAGCAGCTTACCGGGAGGGCGTTACACCGGGGAGCTGTTTTTT	CASSLPGGRYTGELFF
TRBV6-2/TRBV6-3	TRBJ2-1	few	NA	TGTGCCAGCAGTGCTCCTCGCTCCTACAATGAGCAGTTCTTC	CASSAPRSYNEQFF
TRBV11-2	TRBJ1-4	NA	NA	TGTGCCAGCAGCTTAGATCACGGGGAGAAACTGTTTTTT	CASSLDHGEKLFF
TRBV30	TRBJ1-2	NA	TRBD1	TGTGCCTGGAGTGAGGGACAGCCTTACGTCGCTAACTATGGCTACACCTTC	CAWSEGQPYVANYGYTF
TRBV7-9	TRBJ2-1	NA	TRBD2	TGTGCCAGCAGCCTGTCTTCTTTTGGACTAGCGAACAATGAGCAGTTCTTC	CASSLSSFGLANNEQFF
TRBV10-1	TRBJ2-7	many	TRBD2	TGCGCCAGCAATTTATCCCAAAGCGGGGGGTTCTCCTCCTACGAGCAGTACTTC	CASNLSQSGGFSSYEQYF
TRBV7-2	TRBJ1-1	few	NA	TGTGCCAGCAGCTTACTTTACACTGAAGCTTTCTTT	CASSLLYTEAFF
TRBV15	TRBJ2-7	few	TRBD2	TGTGCCACCAGCAGAGAGGGACTAGCGGGGGCGTGTTCGCAGTACTTC	CATSREGLAGACSQYF